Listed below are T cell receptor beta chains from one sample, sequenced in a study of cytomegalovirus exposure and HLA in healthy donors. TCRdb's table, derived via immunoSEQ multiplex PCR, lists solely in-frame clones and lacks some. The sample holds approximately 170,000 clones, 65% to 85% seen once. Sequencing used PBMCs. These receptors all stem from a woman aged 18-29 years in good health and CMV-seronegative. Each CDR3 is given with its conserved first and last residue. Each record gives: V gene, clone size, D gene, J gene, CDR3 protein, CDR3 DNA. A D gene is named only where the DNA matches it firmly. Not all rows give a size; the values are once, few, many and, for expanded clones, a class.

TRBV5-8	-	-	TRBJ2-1	CASSLSGSKRRSSYNEQFF	TGTGCCAGCAGCTTGTCGGGATCAAAACGGAGGAGCTCCTACAATGAGCAGTTCTTC
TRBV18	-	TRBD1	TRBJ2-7	CASSPGTGIDEQYF	TGTGCCAGCTCACCTGGGACAGGGATAGACGAGCAGTACTTC
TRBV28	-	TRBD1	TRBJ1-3	CASTPGQVRSGNTIYF	TGTGCCAGCACCCCCGGACAGGTTCGCTCTGGAAACACCATATATTTT
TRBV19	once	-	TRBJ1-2	CASSMSGRENYGYTF	TGTGCCAGTAGTATGTCCGGACGGGAGAACTATGGCTACACCTTC
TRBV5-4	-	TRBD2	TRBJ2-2	CASSPGTSGSWPGELFF	TGTGCCAGCAGCCCCGGGACTAGCGGGAGTTGGCCCGGGGAGCTGTTTTTT
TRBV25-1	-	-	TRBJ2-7	CASREDFRGGAYEQYF	TGTGCCAGCAGGGAGGACTTCCGAGGAGGGGCCTACGAGCAGTACTTC
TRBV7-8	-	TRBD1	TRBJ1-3	CASSLETWTGMGNTIYF	TGTGCCAGCAGCTTAGAAACCTGGACAGGGATGGGAAACACCATATATTTT
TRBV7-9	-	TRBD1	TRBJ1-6	CASSPPGGISPLHF	TGTGCCAGCAGCCCCCCAGGGGGGATTTCACCCCTCCACTTT
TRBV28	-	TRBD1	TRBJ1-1	CASSLPRTGNEAFF	TGTGCCAGCAGTTTACCCCGGACAGGAAACGAAGCTTTCTTT
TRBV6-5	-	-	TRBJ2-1	CASSYFSPYNEQFF	TGTGCCAGCAGTTACTTTTCTCCCTACAATGAGCAGTTCTTC
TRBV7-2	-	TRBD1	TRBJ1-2	CASSLTPGQGFHGYTF	TGTGCCAGCAGCTTAACCCCGGGACAGGGATTTCATGGCTACACCTTC
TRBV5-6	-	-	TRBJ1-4	CASSFQGREKLFF	TGTGCCAGCAGCTTCCAGGGTCGTGAAAAACTGTTTTTT
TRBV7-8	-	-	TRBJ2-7	CASSLNSRYEQYF	TGTGCCAGCAGCTTAAACAGCCGGTACGAGCAGTACTTC
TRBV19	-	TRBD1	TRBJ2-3	CASSIGTGGVDTQYF	TGTGCCAGTAGTATAGGAACAGGGGGAGTGGATACGCAGTATTTT
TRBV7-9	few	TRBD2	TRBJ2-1	CSSSKGIQRGSYNEQFF	TGTTCCAGCAGCAAAGGAATCCAGCGGGGGTCGTACAATGAGCAGTTCTTC
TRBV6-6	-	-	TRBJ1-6	CASSPLTVYNSPLHF	TGTGCCAGCAGTCCCCTAACAGTCTATAATTCACCCCTCCACTTT
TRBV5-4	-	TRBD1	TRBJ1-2	CASSMTTGNYGYTF	TGTGCCAGCAGCATGACGACAGGGAACTATGGCTACACCTTC
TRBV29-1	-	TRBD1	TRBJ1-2	CSVEDGQGAGGEGYTF	TGCAGCGTTGAAGATGGGCAGGGGGCCGGAGGCGAGGGCTACACCTTC
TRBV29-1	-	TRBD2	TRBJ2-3	CSVSTSGRAVPLTDTQYF	TGCAGCGTCTCGACTAGCGGGAGGGCCGTCCCACTCACAGATACGCAGTATTTT
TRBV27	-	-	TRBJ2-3	CASSPGTDTQYF	TGTGCCAGCAGTCCAGGCACAGATACGCAGTATTTT
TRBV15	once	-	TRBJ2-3	CATSRVGPRRAGDTDTQYF	TGTGCCACCAGCAGAGTGGGCCCACGGAGGGCTGGGGACACAGATACGCAGTATTTT
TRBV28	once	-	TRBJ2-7	CASLIGGGPEGEQYF	TGTGCCTCCCTAATAGGGGGGGGGCCCGAGGGCGAGCAGTACTTC
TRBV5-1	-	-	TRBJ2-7	CASSFGQSYEQYF	TGCGCCAGCAGTTTCGGACAGAGCTACGAGCAGTACTTC
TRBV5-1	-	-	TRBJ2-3	CASSLTADTQYF	TGCGCCAGCAGCCTCACCGCGGATACGCAGTATTTT
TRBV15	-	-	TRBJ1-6	CATSRDRVNSPLHF	TGTGCCACCAGCAGAGATCGGGTGAATTCACCCCTCCACTTT
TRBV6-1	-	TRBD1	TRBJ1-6	CASSKGGTGSGSYNSPLHF	TGTGCCAGCAGTAAAGGGGGCACAGGGAGCGGCTCCTATAATTCACCCCTCCACTTT
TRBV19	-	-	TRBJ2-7	CASTPRGNEQYF	TGTGCCAGTACCCCTAGGGGCAACGAGCAGTACTTC
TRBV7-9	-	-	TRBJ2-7	CASSLDEGVGYYEQYF	TGTGCCAGCAGCTTAGACGAGGGGGTGGGCTACTACGAGCAGTACTTC
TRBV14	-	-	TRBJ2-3	CASSQDLATDTQYF	TGTGCCAGCAGCCAGGACCTAGCCACAGATACGCAGTATTTT
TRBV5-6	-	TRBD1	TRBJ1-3	CASSEGTGYGSGNTIYF	TGTGCCAGCAGCGAGGGGACAGGCTACGGCTCTGGAAACACCATATATTTT
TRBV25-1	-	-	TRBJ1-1	CASSEAGMNTEAFF	TGTGCCAGCAGTGAGGCAGGTATGAACACTGAAGCTTTCTTT
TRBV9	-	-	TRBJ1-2	CASSVEPGANYGYTF	TGTGCCAGCAGCGTAGAGCCAGGTGCAAACTATGGCTACACCTTC
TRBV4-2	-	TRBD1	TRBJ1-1	CASSQNTGTGTEAFF	TGTGCCAGCAGCCAGAACACCGGGACAGGGACTGAAGCTTTCTTT
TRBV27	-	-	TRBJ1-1	CASSFLGTEAFF	TGTGCCAGCAGTTTTCTAGGTACTGAAGCTTTCTTT
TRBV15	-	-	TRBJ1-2	CATSREPTQPANYGYTF	TGTGCCACCAGCAGAGAACCTACTCAACCTGCGAACTATGGCTACACCTTC